The subject of this entry is one T cell receptor (beta chain). It has no known antigen specificity. Base qualities were left out, and no much larger clone turns up one base away. Genomic DNA was extracted from sorted cells for sequencing of the TCRbeta CDR3 region. The immunoSEQ Assay was used for sequencing of TCRbeta CDR3 regions. The table was pulled from immuneACCESS by TCRdb, which kept in-frame rearrangements only. Such tables lose some clones; where checked, under half of the loss comes from unresolved V genes, and the rest has no known cause. For this sample the table gives some 94,000 clones, of which roughly 90% were detected only once. The top ten hold about 3% of the sample. The data stem from a study of OX40 agonist ivuxolimab in advanced cancers. In terms of the full investigation: Ivuxolimab, which targeted the costimulatory receptor OX40 (CD134), was an agonistic, fully human IgG2 monoclonal antibody. A male proportion of 75% to 85% and a mean age of approximately 58 years, ranging from about 23 to 90, were recorded for the dose-escalation cohort. Of the roughly 52 dose-escalation patients, hepatocellular carcinoma was present in approximately 20, melanoma in some 15, renal cell carcinoma in 9 and head and neck cancer in 9. The paper describes the monotherapy dose-escalation part (N of about 50 patients) of the phase I trial of ivuxolimab. Intravenous ivuxolimab was administered to patients every 2 weeks at six dose levels: 0.01, 0.1, 0.3, 1.5, 3 and 10 mg/kg. Peripheral TCRbeta sequencing aimed to test whether ivuxolimab altered TCR sequence diversity and caused clonal T-cell expansion. Patients were allowed to have had prior anti-PD-1, anti-PD-L1 or anti-CTLA-4 therapy, and approximately 40% of the dose-escalation patients had been treated with checkpoint inhibitors. Partial responses occurred in three dose-escalation patients: two with cutaneous melanoma and one with hepatocellular carcinoma. On the study overall, not on this receptor specifically: At doses of 0.1 to 3.0 mg/kg, clonal expansion of both CD4+ and CD8+ T cells in blood was seen between baseline and week 6. Low levels of normalized T-cell clonal expansion were also shown by some nonresponding patients. Which antigens the clonally expanded peripheral T cells were specific for was not determined. In the 0.1-3.0 mg/kg groups, partial responders were among the patients with the lowest normalized peripheral clonal expansion, particularly in CD8+ T cells. On average, CD8+ T cells showed more expanded clones than CD4+ T cells after ivuxolimab.

CDR1 is given as SGHDN and CDR2 as FVKESK, both from the germline V gene. The CDR3 has 17 amino acids, counting the end cysteine and phenylalanine. The retained sequence is limited to the CDR3, 51 bases, with the frame set at the first base. Trimming at the junction amounts to 5 bases on V and 0 bases on J, and the germline ends lie 14 bases apart. Patients with autoimmune disease history or receiving systemic immunosuppression were excluded from the trial. Peripheral blood for TCR sequencing was collected from all dose cohorts at baseline, on cycle 4 day 1, and on cycle 7 day 1. Samples came from an open-label, multicenter, first-in-human phase I dose-escalation trial of ivuxolimab. The trial enrolled adults with locally advanced or metastatic head and neck squamous cell, hepatocellular, melanoma or renal cell carcinoma. Before TCR sequencing, CD4+ T cells and CD8+ T cells were sorted from peripheral blood as separate populations.

In this chain, TRBV14 is recombined with TRBJ1-6, with TRBD1 tentatively as D gene (5 bases match). This TCR derives from an adult with an advanced solid tumor such as melanoma, head and neck, liver or kidney cancer. The specimen comprised CD4+ or CD8+ T cells sorted from blood, sampled in a trial of the OX40 agonist ivuxolimab. CDR3 reads: CASSDERGSSYNSPLHF. The DNA reads as follows: TGTGCCAGCAGCGATGAGAGGGGCAGCTCCTATAATTCACCCCTCCACTTT.